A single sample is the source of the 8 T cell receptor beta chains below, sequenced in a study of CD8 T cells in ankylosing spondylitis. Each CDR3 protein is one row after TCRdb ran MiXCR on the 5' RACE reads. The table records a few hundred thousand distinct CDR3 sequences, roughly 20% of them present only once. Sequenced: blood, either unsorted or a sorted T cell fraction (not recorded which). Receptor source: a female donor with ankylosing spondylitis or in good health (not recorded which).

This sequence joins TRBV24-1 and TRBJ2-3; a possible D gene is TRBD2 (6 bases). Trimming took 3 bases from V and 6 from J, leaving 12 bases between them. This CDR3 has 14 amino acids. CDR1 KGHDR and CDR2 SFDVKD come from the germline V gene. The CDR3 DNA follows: TGTGCCACCAGTGATCGAGGGAGGCCGGATACGCAGTATTTT. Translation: CATSDRGRPDTQYF.

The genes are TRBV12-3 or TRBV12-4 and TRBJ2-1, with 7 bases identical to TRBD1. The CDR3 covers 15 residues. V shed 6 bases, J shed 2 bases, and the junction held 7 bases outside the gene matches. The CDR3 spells CASSARGPPYNEQFF. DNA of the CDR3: TGTGCCAGCAGCGCAAGGGGGCCTCCCTACAATGAGCAGTTCTTC.

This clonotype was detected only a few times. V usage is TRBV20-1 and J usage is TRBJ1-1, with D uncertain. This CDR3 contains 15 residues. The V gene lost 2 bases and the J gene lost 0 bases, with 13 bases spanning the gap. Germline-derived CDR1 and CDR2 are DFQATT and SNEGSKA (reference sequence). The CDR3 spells CSARSEQSMNTEAFF. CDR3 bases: TGCAGTGCTAGATCCGAACAGTCTATGAACACTGAAGCTTTCTTT.

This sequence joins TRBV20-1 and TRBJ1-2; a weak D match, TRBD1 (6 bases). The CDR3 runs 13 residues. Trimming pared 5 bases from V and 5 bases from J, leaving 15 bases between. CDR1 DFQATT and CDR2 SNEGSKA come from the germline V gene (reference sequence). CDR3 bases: TGCAGTGCTCAGGCGGGGGCTCGGTATGGCTACACCTTC. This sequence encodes CSAQAGARYGYTF.

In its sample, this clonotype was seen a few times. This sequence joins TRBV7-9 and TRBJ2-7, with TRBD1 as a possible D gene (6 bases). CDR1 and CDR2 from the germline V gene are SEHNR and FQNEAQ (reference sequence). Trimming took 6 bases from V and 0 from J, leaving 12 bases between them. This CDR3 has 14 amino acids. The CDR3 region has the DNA TGTGCCAGCAGTTTTACAGGGAGCTCCTACGAGCAGTACTTC. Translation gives CASSFTGSSYEQYF. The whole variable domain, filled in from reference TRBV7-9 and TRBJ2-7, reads DTGVSQNPRHKITKRGQNVTFRCDPISEHNRLYWYRQTLGQGPEFLTYFQNEAQLEKSRLLSDRFSAERPKGSFSTLEIQRTEQGDSAMYLCASSFTGSSYEQYFGPGTRLTVT.

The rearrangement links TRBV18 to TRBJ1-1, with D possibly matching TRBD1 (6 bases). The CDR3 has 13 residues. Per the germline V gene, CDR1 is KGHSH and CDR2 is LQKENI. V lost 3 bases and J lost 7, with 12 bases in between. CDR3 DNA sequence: TGTGCCAGCTCACCCCGACAGGACGGTGAAGCTTTCTTT. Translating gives CASSPRQDGEAFF.

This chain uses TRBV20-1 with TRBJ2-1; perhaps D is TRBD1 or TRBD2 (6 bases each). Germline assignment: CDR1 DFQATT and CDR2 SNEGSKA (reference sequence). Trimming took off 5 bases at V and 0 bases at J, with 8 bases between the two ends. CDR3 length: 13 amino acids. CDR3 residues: CSAEGGSYNEQFF. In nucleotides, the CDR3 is TGCAGTGCTGAGGGGGGCTCCTACAATGAGCAGTTCTTC.

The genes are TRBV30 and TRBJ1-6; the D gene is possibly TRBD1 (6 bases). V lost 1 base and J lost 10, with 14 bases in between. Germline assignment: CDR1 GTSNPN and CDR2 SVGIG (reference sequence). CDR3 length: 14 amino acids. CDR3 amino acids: CAWSGDTETSPLHF. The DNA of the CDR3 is TGTGCCTGGAGTGGGGACACCGAGACCTCACCCCTCCACTTT.